Listed here are 2 T cell receptor beta chains from one sample, sequenced in a study of cytomegalovirus exposure and HLA in healthy donors. Primers: 60 Vbeta forward and 13 Jbeta reverse. Some clones are missing from TCRdb's copy, which holds only in-frame ones; the method was immunoSEQ multiplex PCR. The sample consists of roughly 200,000 clones, less than 90% of them appearing once. Sequencing used PBMCs. These receptors all come from a man aged 45 to 65 in good health and CMV-seronegative.

The chain couples TRBV7-9 to TRBJ2-5, with 9 bases lining up with TRBD1. The V and J ends lost 5 bases and 5 bases, in that order; junction bases with no gene match: 6. CDR1 is SEHNR and CDR2 is FQNEAQ in the germline V gene (reference sequence). This CDR3 has 14 residues. The CDR3 sequence is CASSAWTGVETQYF. Here the CDR3 DNA reads TGTGCCAGCAGCGCCTGGACAGGGGTGGAGACCCAGTACTTC.

J is TRBJ2-3 and V is TRBV5-6; 7 nucleotides line up with TRBD2. Germline CDR1 SGHDT, CDR2 YYEEEE. V lost 7 bases to trimming and J lost 1 base; unmatched junction nucleotides: 9. This CDR3 contains 15 residues. The CDR3 reads CASRWGRVGTDTQYF. CDR3 DNA sequence: TGTGCCAGCCGGTGGGGGAGGGTAGGCACAGATACGCAGTATTTT.